Below, 15 T cell receptor beta chains from the same sample are listed, as sequenced in a study of cytomegalovirus exposure and HLA in healthy donors (dated by TCRdb to about 2017). To prepare the library, the immunoSEQ multiplex PCR assay was applied. The table comes from immuneACCESS by way of TCRdb, which keeps in-frame sequences with V and J called. Part of the clones is missing from these tables; in studies checked, under half for an unresolved V gene and the rest for unknown reasons. In this sample the table shows fewer than 250,000 clones, roughly 82% of which occur a single time. The ten top clones hold about 1.5% of the sample. Sample: PBMCs. The source is a woman between 18 and 30 years old in good health and CMV-seronegative.

This clone was counted only a few times. CDR3 region: CATKQPDRGVSGANVLTF. CDR3 DNA sequence: TGTGCCACCAAACAACCCGACAGGGGAGTATCTGGGGCCAACGTCCTGACTTTC. This rearrangement joins TRBV10-3 to TRBJ2-6, with 8 positions matching TRBD1. Germline CDR1 is ENHRY and CDR2 is SYGVKD. The CDR3 runs 18 residues. After removal of 10 bases from V and 1 base from J, the junction contained 15 bases not matched to a gene.

J is TRBJ2-3 and V is TRBV5-6, with 13 positions matching TRBD2. CDR1 and CDR2 (germline): SGHDT, YYEEEE. The ends lost 5 bases at V and 6 bases at J; junction bases unmatched: 0. This CDR3 has 13 amino acids. CDR3 region: CASRTSGGDTQYF. The CDR3 DNA is TGTGCCAGCAGGACTAGCGGGGGGGATACGCAGTATTTT.

The V call is TRBV5-6, the J call TRBJ1-2, with 7 nucleotides matching TRBD1. After removal of 3 bases from V and 6 bases from J, the junction contained 8 bases not matched to a gene. The CDR3 has 14 amino acids. Germline lookup yields CDR1 SGHDT and CDR2 YYEEEE. The CDR3 sequence: CASSSGQRYHGYTF. In nucleotides, the CDR3 is TGTGCCAGCAGCTCGGGACAGAGGTATCATGGCTACACCTTC.

The V gene is TRBV5-7, the J gene TRBJ1-3, with no clear D. TRBV5-7 is marked as an open reading frame, function uncertain. This CDR3 is 16 amino acids long. The ends were cut back, 0 bases at V and 0 bases at J, with 10 bases in the middle. Written as DNA, the CDR3 is TGTGCCAGCAGCTTGGAATGCCGCGGCTCTGGAAACACCATATATTTT. This gives the protein CASSLECRGSGNTIYF.

V and J are TRBV30 and TRBJ2-1, with 11 positions matching TRBD2. The CDR3 loop spans 17 amino acids. Germline V gene lookup returns CDR1 GTSNPN and CDR2 SVGIG (reference sequence). V gave up 5 bases and J gave up 0 bases; unmatched junction bases: 9. The CDR3 bases are TGTGCCTGGGCCCGCGATAGCGGGGGGGCCTCCTACAATGAGCAGTTCTTC. It translates to CAWARDSGGASYNEQFF.

The chain employs TRBV7-2 and TRBJ1-2; D ambiguous. The V end lost 1 base, the J end lost 4 bases, and 4 bases lay between the germline ends. This CDR3 spans 12 amino acids. The germline V gene encodes CDR1 SGHTA and CDR2 FQGNSA. The DNA of the CDR3 is TGTGCCAGCAGCTTAGACGGCTATGGCTACACCTTC. It translates to CASSLDGYGYTF.

This clone was picked up one time. The chain links TRBV7-7 to TRBJ2-5; 7 nucleotides agree with TRBD1. The CDR3 contains 16 residues. V shed 2 bases, J shed 5 bases, and the junction held 11 bases outside the gene matches. Germline V gene data show CDR1 as SSHAT and CDR2 as FNYEAQ (reference sequence). This chain's CDR3 is CASSLIARGPGETQYF. The CDR3 DNA reads TGTGCCAGCAGCTTAATCGCGAGGGGGCCCGGGGAGACCCAGTACTTC.

V and J are TRBV14 and TRBJ2-1; D may be TRBD2 (7 bases). Germline-derived CDR1 and CDR2 are SGHDN and FVKESK. The CDR3 loop spans 17 amino acids. Trimming pared 1 base from V and 2 bases from J, leaving 15 bases between. The CDR3 loop is CASSQARGGGPYNEQFF. CDR3 in DNA: TGTGCCAGCAGCCAAGCCCGAGGGGGGGGCCCCTACAATGAGCAGTTCTTC.

The chain recombines TRBV7-2 with TRBJ2-2; TRBD2 aligns across 9 bases. The CDR3 spans 16 residues. V trimming: 1 base; J trimming: 6 bases; junction bases outside the gene matches: 6. Germline CDR1 SGHTA, CDR2 FQGNSA. The CDR3 DNA is TGTGCCAGCAGCTTAGTGGCTAGCGGGATCTCCGGGGAGCTGTTTTTT. Protein product: CASSLVASGISGELFF.

The chain links TRBV6-4 to TRBJ2-3; weak D call: TRBD1 (6 bases). Trimming cost V 4 bases and J 6 bases, with 11 bases left between them. This CDR3 comprises 13 residues. Germline V CDR1 and CDR2: MRHNA, SNTAGT. This chain's CDR3 is CASSVSQGDTQYF. In nucleotides, the CDR3 is TGTGCCAGCAGTGTCTCTCAGGGGGATACGCAGTATTTT.

The rearrangement joins TRBV7-2 to TRBJ2-1; possibly TRBD1 for D (5 bases). The germline V gene encodes CDR1 SGHTA and CDR2 FQGNSA. V shed 5 bases and J shed 3 bases, with 11 bases lying between them. The CDR3 spans 14 residues. In DNA, the CDR3 is TGTGCCAGCAGCCCCTCGACAGACTACAATGAGCAGTTCTTC. This translates into CASSPSTDYNEQFF.

This chain connects TRBV9 to TRBJ1-2, with 10 bases identical to TRBD1. V lost 4 bases and J lost 6; bases outside the gene matches: 9. CDR1 is SGDLS, CDR2 YYNGEE, per germline. CDR3 length equals 15 residues. The CDR3 DNA reads as TGTGCCAGCAGCCCCCCCCTGGACAGGGGGGATGGCTACACCTTC. Translating it yields CASSPPLDRGDGYTF.

The gene calls are TRBV2 and TRBJ1-2, with D perhaps TRBD1 (5 bases). The V gene's germline CDR1 is SNHLY and CDR2 FYNNEI. V was cut by 0 bases and J by 5 bases, with 13 bases left in between. This CDR3 has 15 residues. The CDR3 region has the DNA TGTGCCAGCAGTGAAGCCGCGACAGTTGGGTATGGCTACACCTTC. Its translation is CASSEAATVGYGYTF.

This CDR3 reads CASSFEGTRPNTGELFF. In DNA, the CDR3 is TGTGCCAGCAGCTTCGAAGGGACTAGACCAAACACCGGGGAGCTGTTTTTT. J is TRBJ2-2 and V is TRBV11-2; 8 bases line up with TRBD2. Germline values: CDR1 SGHAT, CDR2 FQNNGV. The V gene end was trimmed by 3 bases and the J gene end by 2 bases; junction bases not matched to a gene: 8. CDR3 length equals 17 residues.

This clone was found once. J is TRBJ2-3 and V is TRBV7-9, with a tentative D call TRBD1 (5 bases). The CDR3 spans 16 residues. Trimming stripped 2 bases from V and 0 bases from J, with 12 bases between. In germline, CDR1 is SEHNR, CDR2 FQNEAQ (reference sequence). The DNA for the CDR3 is TGTGCCAGCAGCTTATACCAGGGTGGGAGCACAGATACGCAGTATTTT. This encodes CASSLYQGGSTDTQYF.